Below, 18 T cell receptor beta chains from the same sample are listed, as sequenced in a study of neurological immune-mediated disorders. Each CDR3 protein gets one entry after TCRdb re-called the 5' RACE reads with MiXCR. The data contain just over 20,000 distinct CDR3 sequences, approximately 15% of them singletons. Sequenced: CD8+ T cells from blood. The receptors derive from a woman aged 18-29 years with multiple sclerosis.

The CDR3 sequence is CASSQDGGTEQFF. For the CDR3, the DNA is TGCGCCAGCAGCCAAGATGGGGGAACTGAGCAGTTCTTC. The V and J genes are TRBV4-1 and TRBJ2-1; the D call may be TRBD1 or TRBD2 (5 bases each). Germline V gene lookup returns CDR1 MGHRA and CDR2 YSYEKL. The germline V and J ends were trimmed by 0 bases and 9 bases, with 9 bases remaining between them. The CDR3 runs 13 residues.

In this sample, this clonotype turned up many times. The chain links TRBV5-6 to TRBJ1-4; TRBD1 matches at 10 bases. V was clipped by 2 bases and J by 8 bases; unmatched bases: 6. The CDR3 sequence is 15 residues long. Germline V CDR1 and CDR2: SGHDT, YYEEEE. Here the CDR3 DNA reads TGTGCCAGCAGCTTCGGGACAGGGGTCGGAGAAAAACTGTTTTTT. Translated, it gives CASSFGTGVGEKLFF.

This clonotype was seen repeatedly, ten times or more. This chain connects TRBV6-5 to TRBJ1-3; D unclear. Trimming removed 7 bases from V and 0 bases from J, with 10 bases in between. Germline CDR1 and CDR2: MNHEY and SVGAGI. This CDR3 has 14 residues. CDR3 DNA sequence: TGTGCCAGCACTCTAGGAGGCTCTGGAAACACCATATATTTT. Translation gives CASTLGGSGNTIYF.

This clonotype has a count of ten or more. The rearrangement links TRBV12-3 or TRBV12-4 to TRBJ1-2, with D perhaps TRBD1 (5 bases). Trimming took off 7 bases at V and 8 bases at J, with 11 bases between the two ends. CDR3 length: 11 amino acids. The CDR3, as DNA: TGTGCCAGCATAGGAGGGGACGGCTACACCTTC. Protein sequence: CASIGGDGYTF.

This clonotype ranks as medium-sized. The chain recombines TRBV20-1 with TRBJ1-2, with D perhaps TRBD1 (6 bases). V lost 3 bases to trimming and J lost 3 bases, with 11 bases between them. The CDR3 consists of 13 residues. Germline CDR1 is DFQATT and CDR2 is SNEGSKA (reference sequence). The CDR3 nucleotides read TGCAGTGCTAGCGGACAGTCCGACTATGGCTACACCTTC. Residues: CSASGQSDYGYTF.

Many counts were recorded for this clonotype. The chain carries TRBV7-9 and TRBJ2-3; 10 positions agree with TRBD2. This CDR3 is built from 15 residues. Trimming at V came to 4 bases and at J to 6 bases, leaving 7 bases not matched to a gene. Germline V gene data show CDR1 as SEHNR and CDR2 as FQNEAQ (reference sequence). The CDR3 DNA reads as TGTGCCAGCAGCTCCCAGACTAGCGGGTGGGATACGCAGTATTTT. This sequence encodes CASSSQTSGWDTQYF.

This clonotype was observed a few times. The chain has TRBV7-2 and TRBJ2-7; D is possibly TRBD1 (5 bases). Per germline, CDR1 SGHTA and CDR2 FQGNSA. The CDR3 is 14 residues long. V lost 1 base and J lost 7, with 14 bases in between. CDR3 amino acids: CASSLGRIQGEQYV. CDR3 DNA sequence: TGTGCCAGCAGCTTAGGCAGGATCCAGGGAGAGCAGTACGTC.

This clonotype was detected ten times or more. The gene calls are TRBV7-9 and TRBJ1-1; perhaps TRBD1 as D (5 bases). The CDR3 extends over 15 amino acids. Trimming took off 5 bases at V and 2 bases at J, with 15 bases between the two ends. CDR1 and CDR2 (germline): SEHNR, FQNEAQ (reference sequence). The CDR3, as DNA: TGTGCCAGCAGCCTAGGTCGGGGCGGAAACACTGAAGCTTTCTTT. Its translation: CASSLGRGGNTEAFF. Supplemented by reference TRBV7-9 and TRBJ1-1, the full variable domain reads DTGVSQNPRHKITKRGQNVTFRCDPISEHNRLYWYRQTLGQGPEFLTYFQNEAQLEKSRLLSDRFSAERPKGSFSTLEIQRTEQGDSAMYLCASSLGRGGNTEAFFGQGTRLTVV.

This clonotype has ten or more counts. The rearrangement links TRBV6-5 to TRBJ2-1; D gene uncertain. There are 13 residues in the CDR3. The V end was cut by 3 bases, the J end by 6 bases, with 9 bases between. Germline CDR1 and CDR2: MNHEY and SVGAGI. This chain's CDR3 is CASSYSNTNEQFF. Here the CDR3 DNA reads TGTGCCAGCAGTTATTCCAACACCAATGAGCAGTTCTTC.

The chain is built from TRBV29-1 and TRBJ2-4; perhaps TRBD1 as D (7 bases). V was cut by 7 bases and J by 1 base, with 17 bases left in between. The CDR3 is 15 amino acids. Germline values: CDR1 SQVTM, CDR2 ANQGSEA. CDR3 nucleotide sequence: TGCAGCGCCTCCAGGGGGGCCGAGGCCAAAAACATTCAGTACTTC. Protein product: CSASRGAEAKNIQYF.

Here the CDR3 reads CASSFVGGTSYEQYF. In nucleotides, the CDR3 is TGTGCCAGCAGCTTCGTGGGGGGAACCTCCTACGAGCAGTACTTC. The genes are TRBV5-5 and TRBJ2-7; tentative D call: TRBD2 (6 bases). Germline values: CDR1 SGHKS, CDR2 YYEKEE (reference sequence). The CDR3 extends over 15 amino acids. The ends were cut back, 2 bases at V and 0 bases at J, with 12 bases in the middle.

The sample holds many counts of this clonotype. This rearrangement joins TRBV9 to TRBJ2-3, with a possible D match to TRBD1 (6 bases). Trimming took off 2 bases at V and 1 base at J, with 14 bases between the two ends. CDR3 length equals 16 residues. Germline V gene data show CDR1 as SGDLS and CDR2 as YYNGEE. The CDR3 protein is CASSVPAEGGTDTQYF. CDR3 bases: TGTGCCAGCAGCGTGCCCGCAGAGGGGGGCACAGATACGCAGTATTTT.

CDR3 bases: TGTGCCAGCAGCGAAAATCGGAACACTGAAGCTTTCTTT. This sequence encodes CASSENRNTEAFF. J is TRBJ1-1 and V is TRBV7-3; D is undetermined. The CDR3 runs to 13 residues. V was clipped by 5 bases and J by 1 base, with 8 bases between them. Per germline, CDR1 SGHTA and CDR2 FQGTGA. The variable domain in full, completed from reference TRBV7-3 and TRBJ1-1, reads GAGVSQTPSNKVTEKGKYVELRCDPISGHTALYWYRQSLGQGPEFLIYFQGTGAADDSGLPNDRFFAVRPEGSVSTLKIQRTERGDSAVYLCASSENRNTEAFFGQGTRLTVV.

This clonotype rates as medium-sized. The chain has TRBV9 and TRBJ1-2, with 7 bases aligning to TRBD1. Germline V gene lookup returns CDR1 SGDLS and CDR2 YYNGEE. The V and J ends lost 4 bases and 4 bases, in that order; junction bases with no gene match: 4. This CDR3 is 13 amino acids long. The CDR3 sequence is CASSPGTAYGYTF. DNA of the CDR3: TGTGCCAGCAGCCCAGGGACAGCCTATGGCTACACCTTC.

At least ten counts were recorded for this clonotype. The CDR3 DNA is TGTGCCAGCAGCCAAGGACAGGGAGGCACCGGGGAGCTGTTTTTT. This sequence encodes CASSQGQGGTGELFF. The genes are TRBV3-1 and TRBJ2-2, with D perhaps matching TRBD1 (7 bases). V lost 1 base and J lost 4, with 10 bases in between. Germline CDR1 is LGHDT and CDR2 is YNNKEL (reference sequence). The CDR3 has 15 amino acids.

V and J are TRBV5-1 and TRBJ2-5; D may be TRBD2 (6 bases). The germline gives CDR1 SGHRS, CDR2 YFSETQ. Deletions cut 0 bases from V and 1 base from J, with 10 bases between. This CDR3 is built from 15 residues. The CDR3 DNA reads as TGCGCCAGCAGCTTGGTCGTGGGGGGCCAAGAGACCCAGTACTTC. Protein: CASSLVVGGQETQYF. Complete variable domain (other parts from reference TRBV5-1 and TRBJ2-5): KAGVTQTPRYLIKTRGQQVTLSCSPISGHRSVSWYQQTPGQGLQFLFEYFSETQRNKGNFPGRFSGRQFSNSRSEMNVSTLELGDSALYLCASSLVVGGQETQYFGPGTRLLVL.

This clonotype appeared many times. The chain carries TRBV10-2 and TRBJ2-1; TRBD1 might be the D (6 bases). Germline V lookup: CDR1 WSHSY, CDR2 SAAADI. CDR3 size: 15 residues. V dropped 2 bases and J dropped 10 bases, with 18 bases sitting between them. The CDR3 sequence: CASSEIQGQFGEQFF. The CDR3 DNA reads TGCGCCAGCAGTGAGATACAGGGACAATTTGGAGAGCAGTTCTTC.

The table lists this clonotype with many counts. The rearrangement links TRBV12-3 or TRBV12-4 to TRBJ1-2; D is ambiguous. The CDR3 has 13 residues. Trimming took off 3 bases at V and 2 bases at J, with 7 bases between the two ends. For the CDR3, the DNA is TGTGCCAGCAGTTTCACTAGGAACTATGGCTACACCTTC. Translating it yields CASSFTRNYGYTF.